This is a list of T cell receptor beta chains from one sample in a study of Ad26.COV2.S vaccination and SARS-CoV-2 variants. Clones were read by immunoSEQ multiplex PCR, and TCRdb kept only the in-frame ones, dropping some. The sample yields about 370,000 clones, 75% to 90% seen once. The specimen was peripheral blood, collected in a trial of Ad26.COV2.S vaccine versus placebo. Receptors originate from a person aged 18 to 65 who received the Ad26.COV2.S COVID-19 vaccine or a placebo. Both conserved end residues are part of each CDR3. Each record gives: J gene, V gene, D gene, clone size, CDR3 DNA, CDR3 protein. A D gene is named only where the DNA matches it firmly. Rows may omit the clone size; those that give it use once, few, many or a size class.

>TRBJ2-7|TRBV19|TRBD1|-
TGTGCCAGTAGCAAACTAACCGGGACAGGGTCCTACGAGCAGTACTTC
CASSKLTGTGSYEQYF
>TRBJ2-7|TRBV6-5|TRBD1|-
TGTGCCTCGTCCGGGACAGAAACCTACGAGCAGTACTTC
CASSGTETYEQYF
>TRBJ1-1|TRBV24-1|TRBD1|-
TGTGCCACCAGGCGGACAGGGGTTACTGAAGCTTTCTTT
CATRRTGVTEAFF
>TRBJ2-7|TRBV13|-|-
TGTGCCAGCAGCTTAGGTCTAGCCGGGGGTGAGCAGTACTTC
CASSLGLAGGEQYF
>TRBJ1-3|TRBV2|-|once
TGTGCCACCAAGATTTTTACAGGGTTGGCTGGAAACACCATATATTTT
CATKIFTGLAGNTIYF
>TRBJ2-5|TRBV27|TRBD1|-
TGTGCCAGCAGTCACCGGGACAGGGAGACCCAGTACTTC
CASSHRDRETQYF
>TRBJ2-7|TRBV6-2/TRBV6-3|-|few
TGTGCCAGCAGTTATAGGGTCGCAGAGACCTACGAGCAGTACTTC
CASSYRVAETYEQYF
>TRBJ2-7|TRBV5-6|-|few
TGTGCCAGCAGCTTGGTGGTTGGGGAGCAGTACTTC
CASSLVVGEQYF
>TRBJ2-7|TRBV29-1|-|once
TGCAGCGCTGTTTCCAAGTACTTC
CSAVSKYF
>TRBJ2-4|TRBV6-2/TRBV6-3|TRBD1|-
TGTGCCAGCAGTACAGCACAGGGGCGGCTATTATCAGCCAAAAACATTCAGTACTTC
CASSTAQGRLLSAKNIQYF
>TRBJ1-5|TRBV5-6|TRBD1|-
TGTGCCAGCAGCATTGGGACAGGGGACAATCAGCCCCAGCATTTT
CASSIGTGDNQPQHF
>TRBJ1-2|TRBV13|-|few
TGTGCCAGCAGCGGCAGCGTTAACTATGGCTACACCTTC
CASSGSVNYGYTF
>TRBJ1-3|TRBV5-4|-|-
TGTGCCAGCAGCTTTGGAGGTGCGGGAAGTATTACTGGAAACACCATATATTTT
CASSFGGAGSITGNTIYF
>TRBJ2-5|TRBV13|-|-
TGTGCCAGCAGCGCCCTTCGAAGGGGCGAAGAGACCCAGTACTTC
CASSALRRGEETQYF
>TRBJ2-1|TRBV2|-|-
TGTGCCAGCAGGTCGGACGGTAGCTCCTACAATGAGCAGTTCTTC
CASRSDGSSYNEQFF
>TRBJ2-7|TRBV5-6|-|-
TGTGCCAGCAGCTGGGCCGCGCAGGGGAACCACGAGCAGTACTTC
CASSWAAQGNHEQYF
>TRBJ2-7|TRBV2|TRBD1|-
TGTGCCAGCAGTGTGGGACAGGGAAGAGTAGGCGAGCAGTACTTC
CASSVGQGRVGEQYF
>TRBJ1-5|TRBV7-8|-|-
TGTGCCAGCAGCTTATTTTTTGAGCCCCAGCATTTT
CASSLFFEPQHF
>TRBJ2-6|TRBV2|-|-
TGTGCCAGCCGCGTTTCAGGGCCTGGGGCCAACGTCCTGACTTTC
CASRVSGPGANVLTF
>TRBJ2-3|TRBV7-2|TRBD2|-
TGTGCCAGCAGCTTAGCGGGGGGGAGCACAGATACGCAGTATTTT
CASSLAGGSTDTQYF
>TRBJ2-5|TRBV5-6|-|-
TGTGCCAGCAGCTTGGCCAGGGTGGTGGAGACCCAGTACTTC
CASSLARVVETQYF
>TRBJ1-2|TRBV18|TRBD1|-
TGTGCCAGCTCACCTTTTAATATTCAGGGGGCGCTTGATGGCTACACCTTC
CASSPFNIQGALDGYTF
>TRBJ1-1|TRBV5-4|TRBD1|-
TGTGCCAGCAGCCTAGACAGGGTGAACACTGAAGCTTTCTTT
CASSLDRVNTEAFF
>TRBJ1-2|TRBV5-4|TRBD1|-
TGTGCCAGCAGCTTGGACCAGGGGGGCTATGGCTACACCTTC
CASSLDQGGYGYTF
>TRBJ1-1|TRBV7-9|-|few
TGTGCCAGCAGCTTAGGGGCAGGGTCGCGCACTGAAGCTTTCTTT
CASSLGAGSRTEAFF
>TRBJ1-2|TRBV19|TRBD1|-
TGTGCCAGTAGTACGACAGGGGTCCATGGCTACACCTTC
CASSTTGVHGYTF
>TRBJ1-2|TRBV7-9|-|few
TGTGCCAGCAGGGATTCAGAATTGTATGGCTACACCTTC
CASRDSELYGYTF
>TRBJ2-7|TRBV18|-|-
TGTGCCAGCTCACCGGGGTGGACCCGCTCCGAGCAGTACTTC
CASSPGWTRSEQYF
>TRBJ1-1|TRBV4-3|-|once
TGCGCCAGCAGCCAAGATGGGCTAACTGAAGCTTTCTTT
CASSQDGLTEAFF
>TRBJ1-4|TRBV19|-|-
TGTGCCAGTAGTATTTTTTCAGGTCCTATTGAAAAACTGTTTTTT
CASSIFSGPIEKLFF
>TRBJ2-7|TRBV3-1/TRBV3-2|TRBD2|-
TGTGCCAGCAGGGGGGAGGGCTACGAGCAGTACTTC
CASRGEGYEQYF
>TRBJ2-1|TRBV18|-|-
TGTGCCAGCAACGGTGCGAGGCCGTACAATGAGCAGTTCTTC
CASNGARPYNEQFF
>TRBJ1-2|TRBV2|TRBD1|-
TGTGCCAGCAGTGAGTCCAGGGGGGTACAGTACGGCTACACCTTC
CASSESRGVQYGYTF
>TRBJ2-7|TRBV6-2/TRBV6-3|TRBD1|-
TGTGCCAGCAGCTGGACAGGTGGGCCCTACGAGCAGTACTTC
CASSWTGGPYEQYF
>TRBJ1-4|TRBV5-1|-|few
TGCGCCAGCAGCTTGGAGGGGATTCGGGGGACCAGTGAAAAACTGTTTTTT
CASSLEGIRGTSEKLFF
>TRBJ1-1|TRBV6-5|TRBD1|-
TGTGCCAGCGGGACAGGGGTGACTGAAGCTTTCTTT
CASGTGVTEAFF
>TRBJ1-2|TRBV6-5|-|-
TGTGCCAGCAGACGACGCCGGGACGATGGCTACACCTTC
CASRRRRDDGYTF
>TRBJ1-6|TRBV6-2/TRBV6-3|-|-
TGTGCCAGCAGTCGACAGGACTATAATTCACCCCTCCACTTT
CASSRQDYNSPLHF
>TRBJ1-1|TRBV7-9|-|-
TGTGCCAGCAGCTTTTACCAGGACACTGAAGCTTTCTTT
CASSFYQDTEAFF
>TRBJ1-2|TRBV7-6|-|-
TGTGCCAGCAGCTTATCCGGGGGGCTCGGCTACACCTTC
CASSLSGGLGYTF
>TRBJ1-1|TRBV3-1/TRBV3-2|-|-
TGTGCCAGCAGCCAATTTGACAGAAACACTGAAGCTTTCTTT
CASSQFDRNTEAFF
>TRBJ2-2|TRBV5-1|-|-
TGCGCCAGCAGCTTGGTGGTCAGGAACACCGGGGAGCTGTTTTTT
CASSLVVRNTGELFF
>TRBJ2-1|TRBV27|-|-
TGTGCCAGCAGTTTACTCGGACACCGATACAATGAGCAGTTCTTC
CASSLLGHRYNEQFF
>TRBJ1-3|TRBV30|-|once
TGTGCCTGGAGTACCCTCTCTGGAAACACCATATATTTT
CAWSTLSGNTIYF
>TRBJ2-7|TRBV5-5|-|-
TGTGCCAGCAGTTCTATCCGGACGGGGGCCGAGCAGTACTTC
CASSSIRTGAEQYF
>TRBJ1-2|TRBV6-5|TRBD1|-
TGTGCCAGCAGCGGGACAGCGACCTATGGCTACACCTTC
CASSGTATYGYTF
>TRBJ1-4|TRBV7-8|-|-
TGTGCCAGCAGCTTAATTGTCGGGAGGCCTAATGAAAAACTGTTTTTT
CASSLIVGRPNEKLFF
>TRBJ1-2|TRBV30|TRBD1|-
TGTGCCTGGACAGCTCGGACAGGGAGAGGCTACACCTTC
CAWTARTGRGYTF
>TRBJ1-5|TRBV19|-|-
TGTGCCAGTAGCAGTCAACAGGGAGGAAATCAGCCCCAGCATTTT
CASSSQQGGNQPQHF
>TRBJ1-1|TRBV7-9|-|-
TGTGCCAGCAGCCTATACAGGATAAACACTGAAGCTTTCTTT
CASSLYRINTEAFF
>TRBJ1-2|TRBV11-2|-|-
TGTGCCAGCAGCTTAGATCGGGGAGGCTACACCTTC
CASSLDRGGYTF
>TRBJ2-2|TRBV11-2|-|-
TGTGCCAGCAGCTTAGATCTAGGACATTACACCGGGGAGCTGTTTTTT
CASSLDLGHYTGELFF
>TRBJ1-5|TRBV5-1|-|-
TGCGCCAGCAGCTTGGAGGGGATTGGCAATCAGCCCCAGCATTTT
CASSLEGIGNQPQHF
>TRBJ2-7|TRBV30|-|-
TGTGCCTGGAATCTGAGGGGACTTCGCTACGAGCAGTACTTC
CAWNLRGLRYEQYF
>TRBJ1-2|TRBV6-1|-|-
TGTGCCAGCAGTGAAAGACGGGACTTGGGCTACACCTTC
CASSERRDLGYTF
>TRBJ2-1|TRBV7-8|-|-
TGTGCCAGCAGCTTAGTAACAGGGTCTCGGAATGAGCAGTTCTTC
CASSLVTGSRNEQFF
>TRBJ2-3|TRBV27|-|-
TGTGCCACCCAGGGAGTACCGAGCACAGATACGCAGTATTTT
CATQGVPSTDTQYF
>TRBJ2-1|TRBV24-1|-|-
TGTGCCACCAGTGATTTGCAGGGAAATGAGCAGTTCTTC
CATSDLQGNEQFF
>TRBJ2-2|TRBV2|-|-
TGTGCCAGCTCCCCAGGTACCCAGAACACCGGGGAGCTGTTTTTT
CASSPGTQNTGELFF